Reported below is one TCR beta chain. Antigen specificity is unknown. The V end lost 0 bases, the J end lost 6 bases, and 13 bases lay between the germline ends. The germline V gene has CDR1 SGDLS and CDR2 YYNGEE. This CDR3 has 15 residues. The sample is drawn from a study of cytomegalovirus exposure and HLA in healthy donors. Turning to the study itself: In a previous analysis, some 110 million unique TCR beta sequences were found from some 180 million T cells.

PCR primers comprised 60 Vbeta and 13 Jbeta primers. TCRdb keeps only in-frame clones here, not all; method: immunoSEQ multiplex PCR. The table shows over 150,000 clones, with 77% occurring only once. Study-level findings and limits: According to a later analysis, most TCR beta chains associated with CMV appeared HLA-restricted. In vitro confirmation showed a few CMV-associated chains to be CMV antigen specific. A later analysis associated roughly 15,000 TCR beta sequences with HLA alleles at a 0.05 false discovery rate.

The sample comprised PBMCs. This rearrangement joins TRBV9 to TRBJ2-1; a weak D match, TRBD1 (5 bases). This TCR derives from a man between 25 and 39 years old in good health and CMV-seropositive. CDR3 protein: CASSVEGIDSNEQFF. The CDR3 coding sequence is TGTGCCAGCAGCGTAGAGGGTATTGACAGCAATGAGCAGTTCTTC.